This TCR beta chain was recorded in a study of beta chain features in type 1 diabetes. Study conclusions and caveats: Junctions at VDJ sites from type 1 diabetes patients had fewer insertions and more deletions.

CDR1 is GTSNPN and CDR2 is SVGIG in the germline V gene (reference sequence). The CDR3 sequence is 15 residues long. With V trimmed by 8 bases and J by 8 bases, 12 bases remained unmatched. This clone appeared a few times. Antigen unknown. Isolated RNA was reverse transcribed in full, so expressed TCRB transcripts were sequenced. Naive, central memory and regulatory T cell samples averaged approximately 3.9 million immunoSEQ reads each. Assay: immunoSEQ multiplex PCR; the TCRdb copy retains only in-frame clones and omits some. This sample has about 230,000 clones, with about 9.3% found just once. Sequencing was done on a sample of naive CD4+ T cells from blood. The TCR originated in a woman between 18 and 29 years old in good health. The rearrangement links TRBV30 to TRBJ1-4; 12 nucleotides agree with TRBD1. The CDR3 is CAMGQGAGLVEKLFF. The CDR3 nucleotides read TGTGCCATGGGACAGGGGGCAGGCCTGGTGGAAAAACTGTTTTTT. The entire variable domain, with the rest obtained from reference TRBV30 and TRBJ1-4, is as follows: SQTIHQWPATLVQPVGSPLSLECTVEGTSNPNLYWYRQAAGRGLQLLFYSVGIGQISSEVPQNLSASRPQDRQFILSSKKLLLSDSGFYLCAMGQGAGLVEKLFFGSGTQLSVL.